Listed below are T cell receptor beta chains from one sample, sequenced in a study of T-cell memory formation after mild COVID-19. In TCRdb, the 5' RACE reads were re-called with MiXCR into one record per CDR3 protein. This table holds some 210,000 distinct CDR3 sequences, over 9.5% found once. The source material was PBMCs or a T cell subset sorted from them (not recorded which). These receptors all come from a man aged 18 to 30 who had mild COVID-19 (a few samples of this study predate the infection). Cell type and time point are not known. CDR3s include the opening cysteine and the closing phenylalanine or tryptophan. A D gene is named only where the DNA matches it firmly. Clone sizes are given selectively: once, few, many, or a class where the clone is expanded.

J: TRBJ1-5; D: -; V: TRBV12-3/TRBV12-4; size: few; DNA: TGTGCCAGCAGCCCACAGGGTATAGGTCAGCCCCAGCATTTT; CDR3: CASSPQGIGQPQHF
J: TRBJ2-3; D: TRBD2; V: TRBV5-1; size: many; DNA: TGCGCCAGCAGCTTGGCCACTAGCGGGGCCACAGATACGCAGTATTTT; CDR3: CASSLATSGATDTQYF
J: TRBJ2-3; D: -; V: TRBV20-1; size: few; DNA: TGCAGTGCCCCGGTGATGACTGGTGGGGGTTACACAGATACGCAGTATTTT; CDR3: CSAPVMTGGGYTDTQYF
J: TRBJ2-1; D: TRBD1; V: TRBV5-1; size: -; DNA: TGCGCCAGCAAGACAGGGGGTGGCAATGAGCAGTTCTTC; CDR3: CASKTGGGNEQFF
J: TRBJ2-3; D: TRBD1; V: TRBV2; size: -; DNA: TGTGCCAGCAGAGCCGGGACAGGGAGGGGCACAGATACGCAGTATTTT; CDR3: CASRAGTGRGTDTQYF
J: TRBJ2-1; D: -; V: TRBV20-1; size: few; DNA: TGCAGTGCCGCATTCAACAGGGACAATGAGCAGTTCTTC; CDR3: CSAAFNRDNEQFF
J: TRBJ1-2; D: -; V: TRBV9; size: few; DNA: TGTGCCAGCAGCGTAGGGGGATATAACTATGGCTACACCTTC; CDR3: CASSVGGYNYGYTF
J: TRBJ2-7; D: -; V: TRBV28; size: -; DNA: TGTGCCAGCAGTTGGGCTAGCTACGAGCAGTACTTC; CDR3: CASSWASYEQYF
J: TRBJ1-1; D: TRBD1; V: TRBV6-5; size: -; DNA: TGTGCCAGCACTCCCACCTTAGACAGGGGGTATGAAGCTTTCTTT; CDR3: CASTPTLDRGYEAFF
J: TRBJ2-1; D: -; V: TRBV28; size: -; DNA: TGTGCCAGCGGGGGCGGACTCTACAATGAGCAGTTCTTC; CDR3: CASGGGLYNEQFF
J: TRBJ2-7; D: -; V: TRBV5-4; size: -; DNA: TGTGCCAGCAGCTTGGTGGGGGGCGACGAGCAGTACTTC; CDR3: CASSLVGGDEQYF
J: TRBJ2-1; D: -; V: TRBV12-3/TRBV12-4; size: -; DNA: TGTGCCAGCAGTTTTGGGGGGAATGAGCAGTTCTTC; CDR3: CASSFGGNEQFF
J: TRBJ1-1; D: TRBD1; V: TRBV20-1; size: -; DNA: TGCAGTGCTAGTGCTGGGGACAGGGGTACTGAAGCTTTCTTT; CDR3: CSASAGDRGTEAFF
J: TRBJ1-2; D: TRBD1; V: TRBV14; size: few; DNA: TGTGCCAGCAGCCCCGGACCTGACAGGGGGCTGCATGGCTACACCTTC; CDR3: CASSPGPDRGLHGYTF
J: TRBJ1-1; D: -; V: TRBV20-1; size: few; DNA: TGCAGTGCTAGGGAGACAGCGAACACTGAAGCTTTCTTT; CDR3: CSARETANTEAFF
J: TRBJ2-1; D: -; V: TRBV6-6; size: once; DNA: TGTGCCAGCAGCCAGGGAAGGAGGGCTAATTGTGAGCAGTTCTTC; CDR3: CASSQGRRANCEQFF
J: TRBJ1-4; D: -; V: TRBV6-6; size: few; DNA: TGTGCCAGCAGGGTGGGGGTAGAAGAACTGTTTTTT; CDR3: CASRVGVEELFF
J: TRBJ1-1; D: TRBD1; V: TRBV5-1; size: -; DNA: TGCGCCAGCAGCTTGGGGCCTCGACAGGGAGGGAACACTGAAGCTTTCTTT; CDR3: CASSLGPRQGGNTEAFF
J: TRBJ1-2; D: TRBD1; V: TRBV20-1; size: -; DNA: TGCAGTGCTAGAGAAGACAGGGGGCCCTATGGCTACACCTTC; CDR3: CSAREDRGPYGYTF
J: TRBJ1-1; D: -; V: TRBV5-1; size: few; DNA: TGCGCCAGCAGCCCGGCGTTTTCGATTACGGACACTGAAGCTTTCTTT; CDR3: CASSPAFSITDTEAFF
J: TRBJ1-4; D: -; V: TRBV12-3/TRBV12-4; size: many; DNA: TGTGCCAGCAGCCCTGTATCTACTAATGAAAAACTGTTTTTT; CDR3: CASSPVSTNEKLFF
J: TRBJ2-5; D: -; V: TRBV20-1; size: few; DNA: TGCAGTGCTAGAACGGGGGGCGCATGGGAGACCCAGTACTTC; CDR3: CSARTGGAWETQYF
J: TRBJ1-1; D: TRBD1; V: TRBV20-1; size: -; DNA: TGCAGTGCTAAACACCGGGACAGGGGTCCTTTCTTT; CDR3: CSAKHRDRGPFF
J: TRBJ1-5; D: -; V: TRBV9; size: few; DNA: TGTGCCAGCAGTGGTCGACTGAGCAATCAGCCCCAGCATTTT; CDR3: CASSGRLSNQPQHF
J: TRBJ2-7; D: TRBD2; V: TRBV20-1; size: few; DNA: TGCAGTGCATTGAGCGGGGGCCTGACCTACGAGCAGTACTTC; CDR3: CSALSGGLTYEQYF
J: TRBJ2-7; D: -; V: TRBV12-3/TRBV12-4; size: -; DNA: TGTGCCAGCAGTTTAGCGCTAAGCGGATACTCGGCAGGCCTCGAGCAGTACTTC; CDR3: CASSLALSGYSAGLEQYF
J: TRBJ1-2; D: -; V: TRBV12-5; size: once; DNA: TGTGCTAGTGGTCCGAACAGGGATATTGCCAACTATGGCTACACCTTC; CDR3: CASGPNRDIANYGYTF
J: TRBJ2-1; D: -; V: TRBV2; size: -; DNA: TGTGCCAGCAGTGAGGCAGACGGACTGCCTAACTTC; CDR3: CASSEADGLPNF
J: TRBJ2-1; D: -; V: TRBV4-3; size: few; DNA: TGCGCCAGCAGCCAAGTGCTCCACCGCGGGAATGAGCAGTTCTTC; CDR3: CASSQVLHRGNEQFF
J: TRBJ2-1; D: -; V: TRBV20-1; size: -; DNA: TGCAGTGCTAGGCAGGGGTCCTACAATGAGCAGTTCTTC; CDR3: CSARQGSYNEQFF
J: TRBJ2-7; D: -; V: TRBV2; size: -; DNA: TGTGCCAGCAGTGCCCGGGTGTTCTACGAGCAGTACTTC; CDR3: CASSARVFYEQYF
J: TRBJ1-5; D: TRBD1; V: TRBV3-1; size: -; DNA: TGTGCCAGCAGCGCCCGGGACAGGGGCCAGCCCCAGCATTTT; CDR3: CASSARDRGQPQHF
J: TRBJ1-5; D: -; V: TRBV7-2; size: many; DNA: TGTGCCAGCAGCTCCCAGGGAGGATTTCAGCCCCAGCATTTT; CDR3: CASSSQGGFQPQHF
J: TRBJ2-5; D: TRBD1; V: TRBV5-1; size: many; DNA: TGCGCCAGCAGCCCCCAAGGGGGCTTCCAAGAGACCCAGTACTTC; CDR3: CASSPQGGFQETQYF
J: TRBJ2-3; D: -; V: TRBV6-5; size: many; DNA: TGTGCCAGCAGCCGCGGTCGGGCAGATACGCAGTATTTT; CDR3: CASSRGRADTQYF
J: TRBJ2-5; D: -; V: TRBV18; size: -; DNA: TGTGCCAGCTCACCACGGGTTGCGGAGACCCAGTACTTC; CDR3: CASSPRVAETQYF
J: TRBJ2-3; D: TRBD1; V: TRBV6-6; size: few; DNA: TGTGCCAGCAGTTACTCGACAGGGCTAGATACGCAGTATTTT; CDR3: CASSYSTGLDTQYF
J: TRBJ1-3; D: -; V: TRBV20-1; size: -; DNA: TGCAGTGCTAGAAGGGCCCCTGCTGGAAACACCATATATTTT; CDR3: CSARRAPAGNTIYF
J: TRBJ2-7; D: TRBD1; V: TRBV19; size: -; DNA: TGTGCCAGTAGTGAATCCGGGACAGGGGCTCCGAGCTCCTACGAGCAGTACTTC; CDR3: CASSESGTGAPSSYEQYF
J: TRBJ1-2; D: -; V: TRBV6-5; size: few; DNA: TGTGCCAGCAGTTACTCGAACGGGAATCGGTATGGCTACACCTTC; CDR3: CASSYSNGNRYGYTF
J: TRBJ2-5; D: -; V: TRBV4-2; size: -; DNA: TGTGCCAGCAGCTCCCCTAGTATTCGAGAGACCCAGTACTTC; CDR3: CASSSPSIRETQYF